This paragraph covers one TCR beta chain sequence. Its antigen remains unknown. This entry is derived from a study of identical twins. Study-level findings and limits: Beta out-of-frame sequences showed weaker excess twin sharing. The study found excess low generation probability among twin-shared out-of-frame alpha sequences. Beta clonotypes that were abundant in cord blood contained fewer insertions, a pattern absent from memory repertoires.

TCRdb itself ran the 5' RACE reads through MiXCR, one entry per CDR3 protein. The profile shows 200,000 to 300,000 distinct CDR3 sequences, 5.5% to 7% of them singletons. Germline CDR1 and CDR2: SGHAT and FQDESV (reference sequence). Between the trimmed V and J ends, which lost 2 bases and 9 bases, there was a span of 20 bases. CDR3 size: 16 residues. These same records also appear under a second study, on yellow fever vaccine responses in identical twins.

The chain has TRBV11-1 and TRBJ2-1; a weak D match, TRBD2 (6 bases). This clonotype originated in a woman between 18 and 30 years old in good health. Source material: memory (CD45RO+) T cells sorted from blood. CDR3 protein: CASSLYTPPAGGEQFF. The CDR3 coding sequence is TGTGCCAGCAGCTTATATACCCCCCCCGCCGGGGGTGAGCAGTTCTTC.